These 20 T cell receptor beta chains originate from one sample sequenced in a study of cytomegalovirus exposure and HLA in healthy donors (dated 2017 in TCRdb). The library was obtained by the immunoSEQ multiplex PCR assay. For the multiplex PCR, a mixture combining 60 forward primers for TCR Vbeta segments and 13 reverse primers for TCR Jbeta segments was used. Sourced from immuneACCESS, this table was stored by TCRdb with only in-frame sequences that have V and J called. A share of the clones is absent; for the studies checked, an unresolved V gene accounts for under half, and the remainder has no known explanation. The sample table contains 150,000 to 200,000 clones; only one count was recorded for around 80% of them. The ten largest account for approximately 1.5% of the sample. Sequenced: PBMCs. These receptors all stem from a woman in her 30s in good health and CMV-seropositive.

This clone occurred once. This chain uses TRBV18 with TRBJ2-7; the D gene is possibly TRBD1 (6 bases). Trimming took off 4 bases at V and 7 bases at J, with 14 bases between the two ends. This CDR3 contains 13 residues. Germline V gene data show CDR1 as KGHSH and CDR2 as LQKENI. This CDR3 is CASSQSGHREQYF. CDR3 coding DNA: TGTGCCAGCTCACAATCGGGACATCGGGAGCAGTACTTC. The whole variable domain, filled in from reference TRBV18 and TRBJ2-7, reads NAGVMQNPRHLVRRRGQEARLRCSPMKGHSHVYWYRQLPEEGLKFMVYLQKENIIDESGMPKERFSAEFPKEGPSILRIQQVVRGDSAAYFCASSQSGHREQYFGPGTRLTVT.

The CDR3 DNA follows: TGTGCCCTTCACCACGGGACAGAGACCTACGAGCAGTACTTC. Translated: CALHHGTETYEQYF. The chain employs TRBV30 and TRBJ2-7, with 7 bases aligning to TRBD1. Germline V gene lookup returns CDR1 GTSNPN and CDR2 SVGIG (reference sequence). The CDR3 length is 14 residues. Losses at the gene ends were 8 bases for V and 2 bases for J; bases not matched to a gene: 12.

The rearrangement links TRBV6-5 to TRBJ1-2; possibly TRBD1 for D (5 bases). From germline, CDR1 is MNHEY and CDR2 SVGAGI. V lost 8 bases and J 5 bases, leaving 15 bases between the germline ends. This CDR3 spans 13 amino acids. In nucleotides, the CDR3 is TGTGCCAGCCAGTTTGGGGGAGGATATGGCTACACCTTC. It yields the protein CASQFGGGYGYTF.

This chain uses TRBV10-3 with TRBJ2-7; 11 bases line up with TRBD2. Trimming cost V 2 bases and J 2 bases; bases outside gene matches: 5. Germline V gives CDR1 ENHRY, CDR2 SYGVKD. The CDR3 has 16 amino acids. The CDR3 coding sequence is TGTGCCATCAGTGAGGCGGGACTAGCGGAGACCTACGAGCAGTACTTC. It translates to CAISEAGLAETYEQYF.

As concerns this clone: Other DNA sequences of this sample code for an identical CDR3. This chain joins TRBV4-1 and TRBJ1-2; 9 bases agree with TRBD1. V was pared by 1 base and J by 4 bases, with 4 bases of the junction left unmatched. The CDR3 totals 15 residues. Looked up from germline, CDR1 is MGHRA and CDR2 is YSYEKL. CDR3 in amino acids: CASSQGTGALYGYTF. CDR3 coding DNA: TGCGCCAGCAGCCAAGGGACAGGGGCCCTCTATGGCTACACCTTC.

The chain carries TRBV19 and TRBJ1-5; no reliable D call. From germline, CDR1 is LNHDA and CDR2 SQIVND (reference sequence). The V end was cut by 2 bases, the J end by 3 bases, with 14 bases between. The CDR3 extends over 16 amino acids. The CDR3 protein is CASSITSGAVNQPQHF. For the CDR3, the DNA is TGTGCCAGTAGTATAACATCAGGTGCCGTCAATCAGCCCCAGCATTTT.

This chain joins TRBV10-1 and TRBJ1-6; 8 bases match TRBD1. The CDR3 is 16 residues long. Per the germline V gene, CDR1 is WNHNN and CDR2 is SYGVQD (reference sequence). J was trimmed by 10 bases and V by 0 bases; bases with no gene match: 8. CDR3 coding DNA: TGCGCCAGCAGTGAGTCCAGAGGACAGGGATGGTCACCCCTCCACTTT. It specifies CASSESRGQGWSPLHF.

This clone was observed a handful of times. V usage is TRBV7-8 and J usage is TRBJ2-4, with 8 nucleotides matching TRBD1. Germline V CDR1 and CDR2: SGHVS, FQNEAQ. The trim removed 5 bases at V and 4 bases at J, leaving 4 bases unmatched. The CDR3 sequence is 14 residues long. CDR3 sequence (DNA): TGTGCCAGCAGCCTAGGGACAGGAAAAAACATTCAGTACTTC. This sequence encodes CASSLGTGKNIQYF.

The chain carries TRBV5-6 and TRBJ1-4, with a tentative D call TRBD1 (5 bases). V was trimmed by 4 bases and J by 8 bases, leaving 12 bases between them. CDR3 size: 13 residues. CDR1 and CDR2 from the germline V gene are SGHDT and YYEEEE. The CDR3 DNA reads TGTGCCAGCAGCCTGAGACAGAGGGAAAAACTGTTTTTT. This translates into CASSLRQREKLFF.

The V and J genes are TRBV7-9 and TRBJ1-2, with D possibly TRBD1 on 6 matching bases. Trimming left V 6 bases short and J 3 bases short, with 17 bases between. This CDR3 spans 15 amino acids. In germline, CDR1 is SEHNR, CDR2 FQNEAQ (reference sequence). The CDR3 loop is CASRGKTGSDYGYTF. The CDR3 DNA is TGTGCCAGCAGAGGGAAAACAGGGAGTGACTATGGCTACACCTTC. The full variable domain, in which reference TRBV7-9 and TRBJ1-2 provide the parts outside the CDR3, is DTGVSQNPRHKITKRGQNVTFRCDPISEHNRLYWYRQTLGQGPEFLTYFQNEAQLEKSRLLSDRFSAERPKGSFSTLEIQRTEQGDSAMYLCASRGKTGSDYGYTFGSGTRLTVV.

The chain couples TRBV13 to TRBJ2-3; 13 bases map to TRBD2. The germline CDR1 and CDR2 sequences are PRHDT and FYEKMQ (reference sequence). The CDR3 consists of 17 residues. V lost 4 bases, J lost 0 bases, and 4 bases stayed unmatched. The CDR3 region is CASSSAGLAGSTDTQYF. The CDR3 DNA reads TGTGCCAGCAGCTCGGCGGGACTAGCGGGGAGCACAGATACGCAGTATTTT.

V is TRBV7-2 and J is TRBJ2-7, with 10 nucleotides matching TRBD2. Germline loops: CDR1 SGHTA, CDR2 FQGNSA. This CDR3 is built from 16 residues. The V and J ends lost 5 bases and 3 bases, in that order; junction bases with no gene match: 10. The CDR3 nucleotides read TGTGCCAGCAGCCCGATGCTAGCGGGAGAGAACTACGAGCAGTACTTC. It codes for CASSPMLAGENYEQYF.

J is TRBJ2-5 and V is TRBV7-2, with 7 nucleotides matching TRBD1. The J call may be wrong; the DNA end is better matched by TRBJ2-7. The CDR3 is 15 residues long. From germline, CDR1 is SGHTA and CDR2 FQGNSA. The CDR3 loop reads CASSEVNRGAYEQYF. DNA of the CDR3: TGTGCCAGCAGCGAAGTCAACAGGGGAGCCTACGAGCAGTACTTC.

The J gene is TRBJ1-1, the V gene TRBV29-1, with 7 bases aligning to TRBD1. This CDR3 region has 11 residues. The germline V gene has CDR1 SQVTM and CDR2 ANQGSEA. Trimming cost V 6 bases and J 4 bases; bases outside gene matches: 2. For the CDR3, the DNA is TGCAGCGTGAACAGGGGCACTGAAGCTTTCTTT. It encodes CSVNRGTEAFF. Combining the CDR3 with reference TRBV29-1 and TRBJ1-1 gives the whole variable domain SAVISQKPSRDICQRGTSLTIQCQVDSQVTMMFWYRQQPGQSLTLIATANQGSEATYESGFVIDKFPISRPNLTFSTLTVSNMSPEDSSIYLCSVNRGTEAFFGQGTRLTVV.

The chain carries TRBV28 and TRBJ2-7; 11 positions match TRBD2. The V and J ends lost 6 bases and 2 bases, in that order; junction bases with no gene match: 6. There are 15 residues in the CDR3. CDR1 and CDR2 (germline): MDHEN, SYDVKM. This CDR3 reads CASRNSGRVPYEQYF. In DNA, the CDR3 is TGTGCCAGCAGGAATAGCGGGAGGGTTCCCTACGAGCAGTACTTC.

The chain recombines TRBV5-1 with TRBJ1-1, with a tentative D call TRBD1 (5 bases). The CDR3 has 14 residues. The V and J ends lost 0 bases and 7 bases respectively, with 13 bases between them. Germline V lookup: CDR1 SGHRS, CDR2 YFSETQ. The CDR3 loop reads CASSLEEGRGEAFF. The CDR3 DNA sequence: TGCGCCAGCAGCTTGGAGGAGGGTAGGGGTGAAGCTTTCTTT.

V usage is TRBV4-3 and J usage is TRBJ2-7; 12 bases fit TRBD1. Trimming took 0 bases from V and 5 from J; bases not matched to a gene: 2. Germline V gene lookup returns CDR1 LGHNA and CDR2 YSLEER. This CDR3 has 15 residues. The DNA for the CDR3 is TGCGCCAGCAGCCAAGACCGGGACAGGGGGCACGAGCAGTACTTC. Its protein product is CASSQDRDRGHEQYF.

This clone occurred a few times. V and J are TRBV2 and TRBJ2-5; 7 bases line up with TRBD1. The V segment lost 6 bases and the J segment 4 bases; nucleotides outside the gene matches: 2. Germline lookup yields CDR1 SNHLY and CDR2 FYNNEI. The CDR3 loop spans 12 amino acids. The CDR3 DNA is TGTGCCAGCAGAGGGGGCGGAGAGACCCAGTACTTC. Protein sequence: CASRGGGETQYF.

This clone has more than one count but fewer than ten. The chain couples TRBV7-6 to TRBJ1-1; possibly TRBD1 for D (5 bases). The V end lost 2 bases, the J end lost 0 bases, and 10 bases lay between the germline ends. Germline lookup yields CDR1 SGHVS and CDR2 FNYEAQ. CDR3 length: 15 amino acids. CDR3 protein: CASSLTGGMNTEAFF. CDR3 in DNA: TGTGCCAGCAGCTTAACCGGGGGGATGAACACTGAAGCTTTCTTT.

V is TRBV28 and J is TRBJ2-5; 7 nucleotides align to TRBD1. CDR3 length: 16 residues. CDR1 and CDR2 from the germline V gene are MDHEN and SYDVKM. Unmatched junction bases numbered 9, after V lost 3 bases and J lost 2 bases. CDR3 bases: TGTGCCAGCAGTTTCCCCCCTGGCAGGGGGCAAGAGACCCAGTACTTC. Translation gives CASSFPPGRGQETQYF.